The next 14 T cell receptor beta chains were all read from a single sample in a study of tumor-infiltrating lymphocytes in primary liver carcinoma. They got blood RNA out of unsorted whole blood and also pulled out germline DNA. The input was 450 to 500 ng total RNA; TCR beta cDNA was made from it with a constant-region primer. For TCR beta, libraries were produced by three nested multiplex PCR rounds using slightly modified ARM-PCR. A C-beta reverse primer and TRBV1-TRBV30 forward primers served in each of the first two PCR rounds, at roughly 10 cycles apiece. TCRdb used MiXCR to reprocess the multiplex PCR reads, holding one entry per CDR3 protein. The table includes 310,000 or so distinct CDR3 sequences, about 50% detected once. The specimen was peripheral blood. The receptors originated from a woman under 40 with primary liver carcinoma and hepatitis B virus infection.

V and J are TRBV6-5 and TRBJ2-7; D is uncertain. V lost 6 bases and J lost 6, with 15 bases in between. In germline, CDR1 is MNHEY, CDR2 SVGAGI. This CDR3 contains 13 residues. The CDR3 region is CASSRVLGCEQYF. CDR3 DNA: TGTGCCAGCAGCCGCGTATTGGGATGCGAGCAGTACTTC.

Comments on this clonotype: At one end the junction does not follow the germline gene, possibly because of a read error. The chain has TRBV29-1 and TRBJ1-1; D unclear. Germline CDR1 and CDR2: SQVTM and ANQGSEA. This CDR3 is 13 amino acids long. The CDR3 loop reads CSVYHTLKTGAFF. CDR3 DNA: TGCAGCGTTTATCACACTCTGAAGACTGGAGCTTTCTTT.

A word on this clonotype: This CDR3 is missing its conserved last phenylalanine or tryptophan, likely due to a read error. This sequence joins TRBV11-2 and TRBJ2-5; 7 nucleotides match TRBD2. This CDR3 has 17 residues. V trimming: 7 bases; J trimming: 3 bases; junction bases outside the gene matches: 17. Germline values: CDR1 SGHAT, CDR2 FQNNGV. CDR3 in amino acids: CASNRERDLLPEETQYL. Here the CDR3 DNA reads TGTGCCAGCAACCGAGAGCGGGACCTTCTTCCGGAAGAGACCCAGTACCTC.

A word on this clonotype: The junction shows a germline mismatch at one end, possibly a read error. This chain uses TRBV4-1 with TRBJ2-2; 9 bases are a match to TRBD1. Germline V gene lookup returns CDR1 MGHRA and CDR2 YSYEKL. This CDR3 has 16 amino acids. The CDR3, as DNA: TGCGCCAGCAGCCACAGGACAGGGGACTGGACCGAGGAGCTGTTTTTT. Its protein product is CASSHRTGDWTEELFF.

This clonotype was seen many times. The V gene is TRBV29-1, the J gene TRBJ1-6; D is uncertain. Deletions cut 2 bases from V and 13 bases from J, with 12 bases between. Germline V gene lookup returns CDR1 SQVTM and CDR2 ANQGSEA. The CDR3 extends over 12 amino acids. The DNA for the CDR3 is TGCAGCGTTGAAATCGGGTATGGGCCCCTCCACTTT. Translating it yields CSVEIGYGPLHF.

The DNA for the CDR3 is TGTGCCAGCAGTGCGATGGACTGGATCAGCTCTGGGGCCAACGTCCTGACTTTC. Residues: CASSAMDWISSGANVLTF. This chain uses TRBV6-1 with TRBJ2-6; possibly TRBD2 for D (5 bases). Germline V CDR1 and CDR2: MNHNS, SASEGT. V lost 4 bases, J lost 0 bases, and 16 bases lay in between. The CDR3 loop spans 18 amino acids.

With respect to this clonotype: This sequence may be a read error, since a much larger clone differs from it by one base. CDR3 in amino acids: CASRFQTGSHEQYF. CDR3 nucleotide sequence: TGTGCCAGCCGCTTCCAAACAGGGTCCCACGAGCAGTACTTC. The rearrangement uses TRBV5-5 and TRBJ2-7; D is possibly TRBD1 (6 bases). Germline V gene lookup returns CDR1 SGHKS and CDR2 YYEKEE (reference sequence). The CDR3 has 14 amino acids.

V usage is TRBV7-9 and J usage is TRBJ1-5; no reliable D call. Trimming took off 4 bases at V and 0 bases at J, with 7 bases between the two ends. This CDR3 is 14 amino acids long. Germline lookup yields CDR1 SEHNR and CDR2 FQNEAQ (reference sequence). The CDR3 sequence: CASSWSYSNQPQHF. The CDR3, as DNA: TGTGCCAGCAGCTGGTCTTATAGCAATCAGCCCCAGCATTTT.

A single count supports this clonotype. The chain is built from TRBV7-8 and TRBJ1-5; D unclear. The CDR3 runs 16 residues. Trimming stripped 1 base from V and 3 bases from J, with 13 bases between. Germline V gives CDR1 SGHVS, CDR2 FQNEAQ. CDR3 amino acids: CASSLEDREVNQPQHF. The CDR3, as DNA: TGTGCCAGCAGCTTAGAGGATAGAGAGGTCAATCAGCCCCAGCATTTT.

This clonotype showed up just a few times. The CDR3 spells CASARVEQYF. CDR3 DNA sequence: TGTGCCAGCGCCCGGGTTGAGCAGTACTTC. This chain joins TRBV21-1 and TRBJ2-7; TRBD1 was called by the table and not checked on the DNA. TRBV21-1 is a pseudogene locus. The CDR3 totals 10 residues.

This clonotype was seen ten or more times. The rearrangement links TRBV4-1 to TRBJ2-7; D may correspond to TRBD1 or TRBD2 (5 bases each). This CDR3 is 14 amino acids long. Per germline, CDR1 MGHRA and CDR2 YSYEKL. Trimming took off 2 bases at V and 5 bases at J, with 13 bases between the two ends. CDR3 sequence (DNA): TGCGCCAGCAGCCAACCGGGACCCCAGGACGAGCAGTACTTC. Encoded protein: CASSQPGPQDEQYF.

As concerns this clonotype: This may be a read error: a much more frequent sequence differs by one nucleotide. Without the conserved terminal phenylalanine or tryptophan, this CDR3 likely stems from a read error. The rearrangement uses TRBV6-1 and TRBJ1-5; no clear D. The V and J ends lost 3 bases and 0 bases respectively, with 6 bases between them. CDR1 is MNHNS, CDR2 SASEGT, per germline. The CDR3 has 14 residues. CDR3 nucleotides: TGTGCCAGCAGTGAGAATTATAGCAATCAGCCCCAGCATTTA. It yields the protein CASSENYSNQPQHL.

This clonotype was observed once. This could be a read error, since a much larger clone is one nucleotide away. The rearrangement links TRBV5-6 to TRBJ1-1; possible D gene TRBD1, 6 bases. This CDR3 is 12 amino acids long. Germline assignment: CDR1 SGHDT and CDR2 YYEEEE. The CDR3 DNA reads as TGTGCCATCAGCGCGCTAGACAGGCCCGCTTTCTTT. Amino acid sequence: CAISALDRPAFF.

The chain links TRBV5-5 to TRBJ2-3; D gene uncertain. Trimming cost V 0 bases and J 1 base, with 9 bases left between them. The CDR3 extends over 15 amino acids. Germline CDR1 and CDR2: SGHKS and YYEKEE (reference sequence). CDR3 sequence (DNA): TGTGCCAGCAGCTTGGGACTTCTTGGCACAGATACGCAGTATTTT. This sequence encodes CASSLGLLGTDTQYF.